One T cell receptor (beta chain) is described in this entry. Antigen specificity is unknown. Only in-frame clones appear in the TCRdb table, and some are missing; sequencing was by immunoSEQ multiplex PCR. This sample has about 330,000 clones; roughly 88% occur once, and the top ten carry 4.5% to 7%. Per germline, CDR1 SGHTA and CDR2 FQGNSA. There are 12 residues in the CDR3. Deletions cut 0 bases from V and 5 bases from J, with 4 bases between. Documented treatment: around 19 received Ad26.COV2.S at low or high dose, single or two shots; roughly five received placebo; per-sample allocation not given. The study sampled participants on day 63 after the first vaccine or placebo injection. This sample stems from a study of Ad26.COV2.S vaccination and SARS-CoV-2 variants. The study, taken as a whole, reports: Total T cell responses, in the TCR breadth and depth analyses, may have been underestimated. Vaccinees displayed broader spike-specific TCR repertoires than placebo recipients.

Sequencing was performed on peripheral blood, taken in a trial of Ad26.COV2.S vaccine versus placebo. The source is a person aged 18-60 years who received the Ad26.COV2.S COVID-19 vaccine or a placebo. This rearrangement joins TRBV7-2 to TRBJ1-1; D ambiguous. This CDR3 reads CASSLAWTEAFF. The CDR3 DNA reads TGTGCCAGCAGCTTAGCGTGGACTGAAGCTTTCTTT.